Listed here are 9 T cell receptor beta chains from one sample, sequenced in a study of blood T cell repertoires in COVID-19 (dated by TCRdb to the early 2020s). Library preparation was by the immunoSEQ multiplex PCR assay. Here the immuneACCESS table is served through TCRdb, limited to in-frame sequences with V and J called. Missing clones are a known gap in these copies; in checked studies unresolved V genes cover under half, and the rest lacks a known reason. This sample lists 150,000 to 200,000 clones; 86% were detected once. Of the sample, 0.99% is held by the ten largest clones. Sequencing was performed on peripheral blood. The receptors come from a man younger than 35 with acute or convalescent COVID-19.

The chain carries TRBV3-1 (or the pseudogene TRBV3-2) and TRBJ1-3; possibly TRBD1 for D (6 bases). V lost 4 bases to trimming and J lost 4 bases, with 14 bases between them. The CDR3 has 15 amino acids. The germline V gene encodes CDR1 LGHDT and CDR2 YNNKEL (reference sequence). Here the CDR3 reads CASSPHRGAGNTIYF. The CDR3 bases are TGTGCCAGCAGCCCTCACCGGGGGGCGGGAAACACCATATATTTT.

The rearrangement uses TRBV11-2 and TRBJ2-5; D is uncertain. Germline CDR1 is SGHAT and CDR2 is FQNNGV. The CDR3 spans 14 residues. With 4 bases removed from V and 5 bases from J, the gap between germline ends came to 14 bases. In DNA form, the CDR3 reads TGTGCCAGCAGCTCGCCTTTTGCGCCTGAGACCCAGTACTTC. Protein product: CASSSPFAPETQYF.

This clone was counted a single time. V is TRBV4-1 and J is TRBJ1-1, with D uncertain. Trimming left V 9 bases short and J 1 base short, with 15 bases between. The CDR3 covers 14 residues. Germline V CDR1 and CDR2: MGHRA, YSYEKL. The CDR3 DNA sequence: TGCGCCAGTCGACCGAGCGCCTCGAACACTGAAGCTTTCTTT. Its translation: CASRPSASNTEAFF.

The genes are TRBV9 and TRBJ2-3, with 12 bases lining up with TRBD2. Germline V lookup: CDR1 SGDLS, CDR2 YYNGEE. There are 19 residues in the CDR3. V lost 0 bases, J lost 0 bases, and 8 bases stayed unmatched. The CDR3 is CASSVAGLAGGTSTDTQYF. CDR3 nucleotide sequence: TGTGCCAGCAGCGTAGCTGGTCTAGCGGGGGGGACTAGCACAGATACGCAGTATTTT.

The CDR3 DNA reads as TGTGCCAGCGGCCCAGCGGGAGGGTCTAATGAAAAACTGTTTTTT. It translates to CASGPAGGSNEKLFF. This sequence joins TRBV7-9 and TRBJ1-4, with unresolved D. Germline V CDR1 and CDR2: SEHNR, FQNEAQ (reference sequence). The CDR3 extends over 15 amino acids. The ends were cut back, 8 bases at V and 3 bases at J, with 16 bases in the middle.

The chain combines TRBV30 with TRBJ2-7; 12 bases are shared with TRBD2. Looked up from germline, CDR1 is GTSNPN and CDR2 is SVGIG (reference sequence). The CDR3 totals 15 residues. V lost 5 bases and J lost 3; bases outside the gene matches: 8. DNA for the CDR3: TGTGCCTGGGCCGCAGGACTAGCGGGGATCTACGAGCAGTACTTC. Its translation: CAWAAGLAGIYEQYF.

V usage is TRBV7-9 and J usage is TRBJ1-1; 7 bases are a match to TRBD1. The CDR3 length is 13 residues. J was trimmed by 4 bases and V by 3 bases; bases with no gene match: 2. The V gene's germline CDR1 is SEHNR and CDR2 FQNEAQ (reference sequence). The CDR3 sequence is CASSFGTATEAFF. CDR3 nucleotide sequence: TGTGCCAGCAGCTTCGGGACAGCCACTGAAGCTTTCTTT. Drawing the rest from reference TRBV7-9 and TRBJ1-1, the complete variable domain is DTGVSQNPRHKITKRGQNVTFRCDPISEHNRLYWYRQTLGQGPEFLTYFQNEAQLEKSRLLSDRFSAERPKGSFSTLEIQRTEQGDSAMYLCASSFGTATEAFFGQGTRLTVV.

The chain employs TRBV24-1 and TRBJ2-3; TRBD1 agrees at 10 bases. CDR3 length: 16 residues. The J segment lost 5 bases and the V segment lost 3 bases, leaving 7 bases of the junction unmatched. Germline values: CDR1 KGHDR, CDR2 SFDVKD. The CDR3 spells CATSDLGTGVLDTQYF. DNA for the CDR3: TGTGCCACCAGTGATCTCGGGACAGGGGTATTAGATACGCAGTATTTT.

The chain carries TRBV28 and TRBJ1-5; 9 bases are shared with TRBD1. The trim removed 6 bases at V and 9 bases at J, leaving 9 bases unmatched. Germline CDR1 and CDR2: MDHEN and SYDVKM. The CDR3 is 14 amino acids. CDR3 nucleotide sequence: TGTGCCAGCAGCCCGAACAGGGGGCTGGGGCCCCAGCATTTT. Amino acids: CASSPNRGLGPQHF.